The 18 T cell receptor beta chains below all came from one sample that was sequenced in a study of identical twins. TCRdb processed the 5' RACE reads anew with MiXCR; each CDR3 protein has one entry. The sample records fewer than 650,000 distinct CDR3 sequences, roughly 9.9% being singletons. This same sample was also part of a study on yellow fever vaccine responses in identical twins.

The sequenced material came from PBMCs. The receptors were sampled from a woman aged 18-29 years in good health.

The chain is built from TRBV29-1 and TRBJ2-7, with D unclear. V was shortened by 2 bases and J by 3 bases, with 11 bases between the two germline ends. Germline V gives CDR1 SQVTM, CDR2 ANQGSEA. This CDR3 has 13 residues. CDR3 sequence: CSVERLGRYEQYF. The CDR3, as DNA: TGCAGCGTTGAAAGGCTAGGCCGCTACGAGCAGTACTTC.

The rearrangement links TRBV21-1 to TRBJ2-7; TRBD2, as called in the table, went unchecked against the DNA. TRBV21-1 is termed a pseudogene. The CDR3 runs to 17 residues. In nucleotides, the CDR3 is TGTGCCAGCAGCAAAGATGGGACTAGCGTCGGTTCCTACGAGCAGTACTTC. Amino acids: CASSKDGTSVGSYEQYF.

CDR3 bases: TGTGCCAGCAGAAGGGCCCCGACCGTGCCGGAGTTCGGCACAGATACGCAGTATTTT. Its translation is CASRRAPTVPEFGTDTQYF. J is TRBJ2-3 and V is TRBV21-1; the table's D call, TRBD2, was not checked against the DNA. TRBV21-1 represents a pseudogene. The CDR3 covers 19 residues.

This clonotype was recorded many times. The CDR3 sequence: CSVEVWTSTDTQYF. The CDR3 DNA is TGCAGCGTTGAAGTTTGGACTAGCACAGATACGCAGTATTTT. This sequence joins TRBV29-1 and TRBJ2-3; D perhaps matches TRBD2 (5 bases). Between the trimmed V and J ends, which lost 1 base and 0 bases, there was a span of 8 bases. Germline V gene sequence: CDR1 SQVTM, CDR2 ANQGSEA. The CDR3 spans 14 residues.

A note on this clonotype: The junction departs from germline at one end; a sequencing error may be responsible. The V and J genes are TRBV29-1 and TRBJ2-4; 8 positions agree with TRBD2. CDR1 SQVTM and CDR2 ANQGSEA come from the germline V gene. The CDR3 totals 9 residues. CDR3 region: CSDLGLVHF. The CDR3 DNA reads TGCAGCGACCTGGGACTAGTCCACTTC.

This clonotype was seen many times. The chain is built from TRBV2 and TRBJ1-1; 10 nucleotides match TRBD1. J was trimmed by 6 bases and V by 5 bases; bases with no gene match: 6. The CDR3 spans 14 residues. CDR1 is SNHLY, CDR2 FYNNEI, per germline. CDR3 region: CASSYRQGASEAFF. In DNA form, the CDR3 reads TGTGCCAGCAGTTACAGACAGGGGGCCTCTGAAGCTTTCTTT. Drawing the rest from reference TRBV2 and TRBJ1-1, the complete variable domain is EPEVTQTPSHQVTQMGQEVILRCVPISNHLYFYWYRQILGQKVEFLVSFYNNEISEKSEIFDDQFSVERPDGSNFTLKIRSTKLEDSAMYFCASSYRQGASEAFFGQGTRLTVV.

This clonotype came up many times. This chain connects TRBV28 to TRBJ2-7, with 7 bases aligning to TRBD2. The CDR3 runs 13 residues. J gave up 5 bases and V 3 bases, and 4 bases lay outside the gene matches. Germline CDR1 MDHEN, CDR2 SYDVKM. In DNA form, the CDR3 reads TGTGCCAGCAGTTTTACTAGCGACCACGAGCAGTACTTC. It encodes CASSFTSDHEQYF.

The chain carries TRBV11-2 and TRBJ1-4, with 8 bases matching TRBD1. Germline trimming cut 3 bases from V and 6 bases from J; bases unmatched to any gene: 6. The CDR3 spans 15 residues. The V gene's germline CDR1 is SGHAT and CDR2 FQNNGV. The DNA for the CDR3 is TGTGCCAGCAGCTTCCGACAGGGGACCCATGAAAAACTGTTTTTT. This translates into CASSFRQGTHEKLFF.

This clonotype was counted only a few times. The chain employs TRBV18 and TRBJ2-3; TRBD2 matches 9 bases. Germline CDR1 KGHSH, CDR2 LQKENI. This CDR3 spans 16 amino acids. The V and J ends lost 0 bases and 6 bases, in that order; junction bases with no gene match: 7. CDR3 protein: CASSPPSGGSADTQYF. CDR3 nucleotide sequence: TGTGCCAGCTCACCACCTAGCGGGGGCTCCGCCGATACGCAGTATTTT.

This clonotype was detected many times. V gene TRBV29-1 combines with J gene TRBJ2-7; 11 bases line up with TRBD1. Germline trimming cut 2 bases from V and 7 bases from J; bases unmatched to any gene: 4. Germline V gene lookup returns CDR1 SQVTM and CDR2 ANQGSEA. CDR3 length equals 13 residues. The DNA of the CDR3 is TGCAGCGTTGAAAAGGACAGGGGGCGAGAGCAGTACTTC. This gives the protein CSVEKDRGREQYF.

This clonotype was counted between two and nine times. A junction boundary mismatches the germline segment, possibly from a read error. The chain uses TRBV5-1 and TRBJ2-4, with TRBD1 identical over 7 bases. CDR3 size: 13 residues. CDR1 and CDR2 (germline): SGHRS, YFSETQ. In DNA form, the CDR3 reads TGCGCCAGCAGCTTGGGGGAGAAGAGACAGGGATGCTTC. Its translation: CASSLGEKRQGCF. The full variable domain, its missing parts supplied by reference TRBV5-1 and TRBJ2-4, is KAGVTQTPRYLIKTRGQQVTLSCSPISGHRSVSWYQQTPGQGLQFLFEYFSETQRNKGNFPGRFSGRQFSNSRSEMNVSTLELGDSALYLCASSLGEKRQGCFGAGTRLSVL.

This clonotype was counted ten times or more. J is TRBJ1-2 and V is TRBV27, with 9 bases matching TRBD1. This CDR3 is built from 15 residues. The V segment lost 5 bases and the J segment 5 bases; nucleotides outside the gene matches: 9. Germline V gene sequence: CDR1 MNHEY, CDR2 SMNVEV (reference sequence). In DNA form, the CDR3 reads TGTGCCAGCAGTCAAAGGACAGGGGATCGGTATGGCTACACCTTC. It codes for CASSQRTGDRYGYTF.

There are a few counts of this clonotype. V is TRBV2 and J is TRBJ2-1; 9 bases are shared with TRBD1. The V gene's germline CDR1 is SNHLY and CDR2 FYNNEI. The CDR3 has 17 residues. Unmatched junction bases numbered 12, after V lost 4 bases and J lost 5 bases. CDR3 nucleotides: TGTGCCAGCAGTGTCGGGACAGGGAGTAGCGGAAACAATGAGCAGTTCTTC. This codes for CASSVGTGSSGNNEQFF.

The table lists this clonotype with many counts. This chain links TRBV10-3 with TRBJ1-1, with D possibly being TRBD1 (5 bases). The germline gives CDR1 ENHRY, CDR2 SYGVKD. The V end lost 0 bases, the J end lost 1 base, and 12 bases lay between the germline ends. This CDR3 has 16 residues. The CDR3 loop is CAISESRGLPNTEAFF. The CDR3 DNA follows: TGTGCCATCAGTGAGTCGAGGGGACTACCGAACACTGAAGCTTTCTTT.

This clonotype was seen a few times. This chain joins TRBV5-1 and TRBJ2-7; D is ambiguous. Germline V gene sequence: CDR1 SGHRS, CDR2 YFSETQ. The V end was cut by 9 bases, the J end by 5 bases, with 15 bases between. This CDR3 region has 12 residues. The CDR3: CANPPPLDEQYF. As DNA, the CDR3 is TGCGCCAACCCCCCCCCCTTGGACGAGCAGTACTTC.

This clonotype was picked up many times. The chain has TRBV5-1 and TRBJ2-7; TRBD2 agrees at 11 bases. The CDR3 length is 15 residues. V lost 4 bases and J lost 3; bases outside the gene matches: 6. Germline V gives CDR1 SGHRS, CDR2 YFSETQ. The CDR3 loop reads CASSTLAGGFYEQYF. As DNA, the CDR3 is TGCGCCAGCAGCACCCTAGCGGGAGGATTCTACGAGCAGTACTTC.

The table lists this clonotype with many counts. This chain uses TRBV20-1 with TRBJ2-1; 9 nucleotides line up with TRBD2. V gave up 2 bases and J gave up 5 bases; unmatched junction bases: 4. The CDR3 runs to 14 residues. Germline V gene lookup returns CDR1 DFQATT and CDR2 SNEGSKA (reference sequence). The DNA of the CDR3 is TGCAGTGCTAGAAGTAGCGGGGGAAACAATGAGCAGTTCTTC. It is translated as CSARSSGGNNEQFF.

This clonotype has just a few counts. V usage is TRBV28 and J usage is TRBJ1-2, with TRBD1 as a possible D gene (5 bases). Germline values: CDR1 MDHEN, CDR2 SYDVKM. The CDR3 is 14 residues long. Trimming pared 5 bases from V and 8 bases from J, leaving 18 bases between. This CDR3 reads CASSPWDPTSGYTF. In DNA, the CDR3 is TGTGCCAGCAGTCCTTGGGACCCGACGAGCGGCTACACCTTC.